This T cell receptor (beta chain) was sequenced in a study of control samples from healthy donors and cancer patients. Sequencing used immunoSEQ multiplex PCR; TCRdb keeps in-frame clones, though not all of them. The profile shows about 89,000 clones, about nine tenths of them singletons. Looked up from germline, CDR1 is SNHLY and CDR2 is FYNNEI. V gave up 4 bases and J gave up 5 bases, with 11 bases separating them. This CDR3 spans 13 amino acids. The rearrangement uses TRBV2 and TRBJ1-1; weak D call: TRBD1 (5 bases). The source of this sequence is a man aged 25 to 45 in good health. The specimen was blood. CDR3 sequence reads: CASSVNEGTEAFF. In DNA form, the CDR3 reads TGTGCCAGCAGTGTTAACGAGGGGACTGAAGCTTTCTTT.